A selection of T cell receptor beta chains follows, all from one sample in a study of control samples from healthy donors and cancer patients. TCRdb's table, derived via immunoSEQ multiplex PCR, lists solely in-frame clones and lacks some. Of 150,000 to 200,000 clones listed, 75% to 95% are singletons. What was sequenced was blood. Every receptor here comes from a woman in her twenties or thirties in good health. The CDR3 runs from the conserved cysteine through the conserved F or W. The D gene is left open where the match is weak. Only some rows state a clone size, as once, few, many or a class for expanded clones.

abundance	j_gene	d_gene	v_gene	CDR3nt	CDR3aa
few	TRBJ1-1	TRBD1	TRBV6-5	TGTGCCAGCAGTCAGGGGGAGAACACTGAAGCTTTCTTT	CASSQGENTEAFF
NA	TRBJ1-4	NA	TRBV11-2	TGTGCCAGCAGCTTTGGACGGCCTAATGAAAAACTGTTTTTT	CASSFGRPNEKLFF
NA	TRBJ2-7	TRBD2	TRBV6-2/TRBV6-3	TGTGCCAGCAGTTTCCGTAGCGGGAGCGGGTACGAGCAGTACTTC	CASSFRSGSGYEQYF
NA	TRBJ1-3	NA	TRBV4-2	TGTGCCAGCAGCCAAGACAGGGATGGAAACACCATATATTTT	CASSQDRDGNTIYF
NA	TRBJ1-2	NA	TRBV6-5	TGCGCCAGCAGTTCGGTTGGCTACACCTTC	CASSSVGYTF
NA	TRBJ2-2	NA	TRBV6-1	TGTGCCAGCAGTGAATCAGGGGACACCGGGGAGCTGTTTTTT	CASSESGDTGELFF
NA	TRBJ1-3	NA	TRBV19	TGTGCCAGTAGTCCAGGCCCTTCTGGAAACACCATATATTTT	CASSPGPSGNTIYF
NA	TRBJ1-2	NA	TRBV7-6	TGTGCCAGCAGCGCACAGGAGAACTATGGCTACACCTTC	CASSAQENYGYTF
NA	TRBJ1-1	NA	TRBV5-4	TGTGCCAGCAGGGCGGGGGTCACTGAAGCTTTCTTT	CASRAGVTEAFF
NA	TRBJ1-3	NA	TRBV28	TGTGCCAGCACGAGGGGTTCTGGAAACACCATATATTTT	CASTRGSGNTIYF
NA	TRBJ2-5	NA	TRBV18	TGTGCCAGCTCACCGGTAGAGACCCAGTACTTC	CASSPVETQYF
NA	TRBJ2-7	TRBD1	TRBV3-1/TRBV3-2	TGTGCCAGCAGCCTGGGACAGGGGGACTACGAGCAGTACTTC	CASSLGQGDYEQYF
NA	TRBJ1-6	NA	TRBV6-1	TGTGCCAGCAGTGAACGGTCCACGCCTGTTAATTCACCCCTCCACTTT	CASSERSTPVNSPLHF
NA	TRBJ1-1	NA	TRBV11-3	TGTGCCAGCAGCTTTCCGCGACAGAACACTGAAGCTTTCTTT	CASSFPRQNTEAFF
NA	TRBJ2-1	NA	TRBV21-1	TGTGCCAGCAGCAGTAGCGGGAGGGCCGGGGATGAGCAGTTCTTC	CASSSSGRAGDEQFF
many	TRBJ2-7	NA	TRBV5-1	TGCGCCAGCAGCCCGGGGGCCTCCTACGAGCAGTACTTC	CASSPGASYEQYF
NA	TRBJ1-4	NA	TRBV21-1	TGTGCCAGCAGCAAAGACGGGCAGGGTCCGGAAAAACTGTTTTTT	CASSKDGQGPEKLFF
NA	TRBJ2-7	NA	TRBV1	TGCACCAGCAGCCCCCAGAAGCGGGGGGCCTACGAGCAGTACTTC	CTSSPQKRGAYEQYF
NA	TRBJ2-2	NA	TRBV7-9	TGTGCCAGCAGCTTCTCAGGCAACACCGGGGAGCTGTTTTTT	CASSFSGNTGELFF
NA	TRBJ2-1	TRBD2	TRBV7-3	TGTGCCAGCAGCTTACTACTAGCGGGGACTGAGCAGTTCTTC	CASSLLLAGTEQFF
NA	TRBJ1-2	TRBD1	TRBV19	TGTGCCAGTAGTATAAGGGGCAGGGGGAATGGCTACACCTTC	CASSIRGRGNGYTF
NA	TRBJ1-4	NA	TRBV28	TGTGCCAGCAGGTCAGGTTCAACTAATGAAAAACTGTTTTTT	CASRSGSTNEKLFF
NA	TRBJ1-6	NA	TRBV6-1	TGTGCCAGCAGTGAAGTAGTGAATTCACCCCTCCACTTT	CASSEVVNSPLHF
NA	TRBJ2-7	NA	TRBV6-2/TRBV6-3	TGTGCCAGCAGCAACGGGTTCCCGTACGAGCAGTACTTC	CASSNGFPYEQYF
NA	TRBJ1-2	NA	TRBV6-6	TGTGCCAGCATCAAAAATTCGAACTATGGCTACACCTTC	CASIKNSNYGYTF
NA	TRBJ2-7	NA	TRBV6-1	TGTGCCAGCAGTGAAGGGGCAGGGATGGATCAGCAGTACTTC	CASSEGAGMDQQYF
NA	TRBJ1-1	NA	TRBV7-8	TGTGCCAGCAGCCTCCGGGGTGAAGCTTTCTTT	CASSLRGEAFF